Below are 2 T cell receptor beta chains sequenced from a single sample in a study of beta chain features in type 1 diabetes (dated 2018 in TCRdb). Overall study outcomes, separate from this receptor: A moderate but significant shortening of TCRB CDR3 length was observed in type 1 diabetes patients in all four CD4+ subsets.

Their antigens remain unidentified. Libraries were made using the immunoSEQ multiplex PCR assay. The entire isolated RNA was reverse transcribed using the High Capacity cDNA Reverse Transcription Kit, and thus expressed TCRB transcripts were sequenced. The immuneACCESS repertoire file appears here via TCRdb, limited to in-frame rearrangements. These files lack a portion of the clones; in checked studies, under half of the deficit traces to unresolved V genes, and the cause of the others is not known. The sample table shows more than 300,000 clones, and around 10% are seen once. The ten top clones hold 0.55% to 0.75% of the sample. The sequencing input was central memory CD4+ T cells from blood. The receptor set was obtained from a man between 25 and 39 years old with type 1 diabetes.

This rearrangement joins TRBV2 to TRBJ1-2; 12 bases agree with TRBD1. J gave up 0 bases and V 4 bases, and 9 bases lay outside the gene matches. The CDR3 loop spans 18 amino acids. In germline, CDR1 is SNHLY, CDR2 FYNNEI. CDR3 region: CASSGLPGQGASNYGYTF. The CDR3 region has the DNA TGTGCCAGCAGTGGTCTTCCGGGACAGGGGGCTTCTAACTATGGCTACACCTTC.

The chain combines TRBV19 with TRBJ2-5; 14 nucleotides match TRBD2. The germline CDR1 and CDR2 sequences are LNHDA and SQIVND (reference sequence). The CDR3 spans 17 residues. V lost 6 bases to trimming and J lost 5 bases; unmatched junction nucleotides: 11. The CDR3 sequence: CASSSGTSGSSGETQYF. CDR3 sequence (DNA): TGTGCCAGTAGCTCCGGGACTAGCGGGAGTAGCGGGGAGACCCAGTACTTC.